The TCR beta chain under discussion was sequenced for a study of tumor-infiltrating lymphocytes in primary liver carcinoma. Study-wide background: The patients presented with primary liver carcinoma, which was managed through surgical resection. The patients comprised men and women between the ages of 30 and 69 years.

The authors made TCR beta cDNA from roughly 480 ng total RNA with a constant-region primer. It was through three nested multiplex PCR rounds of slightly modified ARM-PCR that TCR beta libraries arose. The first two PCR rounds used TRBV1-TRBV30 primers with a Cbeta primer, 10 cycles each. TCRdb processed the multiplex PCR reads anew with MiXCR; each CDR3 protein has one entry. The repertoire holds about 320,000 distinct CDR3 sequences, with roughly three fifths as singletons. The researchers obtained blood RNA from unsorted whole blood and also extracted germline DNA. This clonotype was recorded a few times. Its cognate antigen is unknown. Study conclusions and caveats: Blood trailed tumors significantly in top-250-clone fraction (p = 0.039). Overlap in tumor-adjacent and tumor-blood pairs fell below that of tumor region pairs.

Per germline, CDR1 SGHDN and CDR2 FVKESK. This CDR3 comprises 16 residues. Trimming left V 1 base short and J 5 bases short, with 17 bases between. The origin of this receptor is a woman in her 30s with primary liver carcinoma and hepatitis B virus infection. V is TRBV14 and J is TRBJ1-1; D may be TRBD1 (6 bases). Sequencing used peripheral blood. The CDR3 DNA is TGTGCCAGCAGCCAAGCGGGTGACAGGTCGTGGACTGAAGCTTTCTTT. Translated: CASSQAGDRSWTEAFF.